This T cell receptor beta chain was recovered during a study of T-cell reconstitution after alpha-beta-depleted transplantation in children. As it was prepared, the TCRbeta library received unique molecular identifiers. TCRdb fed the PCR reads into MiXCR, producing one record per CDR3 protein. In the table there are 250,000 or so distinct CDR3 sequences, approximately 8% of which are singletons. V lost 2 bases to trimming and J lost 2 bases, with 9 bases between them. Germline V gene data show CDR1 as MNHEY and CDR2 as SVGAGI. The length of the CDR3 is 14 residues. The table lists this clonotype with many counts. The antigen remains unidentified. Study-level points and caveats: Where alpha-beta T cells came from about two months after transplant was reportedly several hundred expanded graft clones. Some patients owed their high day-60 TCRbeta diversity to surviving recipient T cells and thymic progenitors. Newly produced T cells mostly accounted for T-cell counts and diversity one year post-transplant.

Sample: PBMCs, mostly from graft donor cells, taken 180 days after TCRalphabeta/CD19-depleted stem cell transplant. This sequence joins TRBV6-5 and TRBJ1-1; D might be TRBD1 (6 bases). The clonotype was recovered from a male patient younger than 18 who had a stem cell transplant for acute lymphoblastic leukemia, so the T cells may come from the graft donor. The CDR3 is CASSYEGGNTEAFF. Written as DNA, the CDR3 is TGTGCCAGCAGTTACGAGGGGGGAAACACTGAAGCTTTCTTT.